This TCR beta chain comes out of a study of T cell clonality in common variable immunodeficiency. Profiling relied on immunoSEQ multiplex PCR, and the TCRdb table lists in-frame clones only, not all of them. Listed for the sample are some 39,000 clones, none seen a single time. The germline V gene has CDR1 DFQATT and CDR2 SNEGSKA (reference sequence). The CDR3 sequence is 15 residues long. Trimming removed 0 bases from V and 1 base from J, with 10 bases in between. This clone was detected many times. Antigen: not known. With the read ending 3 residues before the CDR3 end, the germline J gene is used to fill in that end. Study-level findings and limits: Authors noted CVID clonality's cause needs subpopulation repertoire sequencing.

This sequence joins TRBV20-1 and TRBJ1-3; D is unresolved. The sample taken for sequencing was peripheral blood mononuclear cells. The TCR was taken from a person aged 18 to 70 in good health. The sequenced CDR3 bases are TGCAGTGCTAGAGATAAGGGTCCATCTGGAAACACC. Its translation: CSARDKGPSGNT. The whole CDR3 sequence is CSARDKGPSGNTIYF.